A single sample gave rise to the 11 T cell receptor beta chains below, sequenced in a study of shared clonotypes between healthy human individuals. Produced via immunoSEQ multiplex PCR; TCRdb's table is partial and in-frame only. This repertoire shows hundreds of thousands of clones, approximately 95% found once; its top ten account for about 0.064%. The sequencing sample was made of naive CD4+ T cells sorted from blood. Subset in this sample: CD45RA+ positively selected. These receptors were collected from a young woman in good health.

The table lists this clone with a count of one. The chain employs TRBV29-1 and TRBJ1-1, with D hard to call. The CDR3 consists of 13 residues. The germline V and J ends were trimmed by 6 bases and 0 bases, with 11 bases remaining between them. Germline CDR1 is SQVTM and CDR2 is ANQGSEA. The CDR3 bases are TGCAGCGTCGCGACCAGAATGAACACTGAAGCTTTCTTT. Amino acid sequence: CSVATRMNTEAFF. The whole variable domain, remainder taken from reference TRBV29-1 and TRBJ1-1, is SAVISQKPSRDICQRGTSLTIQCQVDSQVTMMFWYRQQPGQSLTLIATANQGSEATYESGFVIDKFPISRPNLTFSTLTVSNMSPEDSSIYLCSVATRMNTEAFFGQGTRLTVV.

In this sample, this clone turned up once. The rearrangement links TRBV5-5 to TRBJ2-2; possible D gene TRBD1, 5 bases. The CDR3 totals 16 residues. CDR1 and CDR2 from the germline V gene are SGHKS and YYEKEE (reference sequence). Trimming took off 4 bases at V and 5 bases at J, with 18 bases between the two ends. CDR3 loop: CASSRIQGFETGELFF. As DNA, the CDR3 is TGTGCCAGCAGCCGGATTCAGGGCTTCGAAACCGGGGAGCTGTTTTTT.

The V and J genes are TRBV29-1 and TRBJ2-5, with D perhaps TRBD1 (6 bases). In germline, CDR1 is SQVTM, CDR2 ANQGSEA. V was pared by 7 bases and J by 0 bases, with 9 bases between. The CDR3 has 12 amino acids. The CDR3 sequence is CSAGTNQETQYF. CDR3 coding DNA: TGCAGCGCGGGGACAAACCAAGAGACCCAGTACTTC.

The chain carries TRBV19 and TRBJ1-5, with 7 bases lining up with TRBD1. CDR3 length: 14 amino acids. Unmatched junction bases numbered 5, after V lost 7 bases and J lost 2 bases. From germline, CDR1 is LNHDA and CDR2 SQIVND (reference sequence). The chain's CDR3 is CASTRGQGNQPQHF. The CDR3 nucleotides read TGTGCCAGTACTAGGGGGCAAGGCAATCAGCCCCAGCATTTT.

V and J are TRBV5-1 and TRBJ2-7; 12 bases are shared with TRBD2. V lost 1 base, J lost 1 base, and 9 bases stayed unmatched. From germline, CDR1 is SGHRS and CDR2 YFSETQ. The length of the CDR3 is 18 residues. In DNA, the CDR3 is TGCGCCAGCAGCTTGACCACTAGCGGGAGGATAGGGTCCTACGAGCAGTACTTC. It yields the protein CASSLTTSGRIGSYEQYF.

The chain has TRBV19 and TRBJ1-1; D gene uncertain. The CDR3 covers 11 residues. Germline CDR1 is LNHDA and CDR2 is SQIVND (reference sequence). Trimming left V 4 bases short and J 8 bases short, with 8 bases between. CDR3 sequence reads: CASSNWVEAFF. Written as DNA, the CDR3 is TGTGCCAGTAGTAATTGGGTGGAAGCTTTCTTT.

The rearrangement uses TRBV10-2 and TRBJ1-1, with a possible D match to TRBD1 (6 bases). The CDR3 is 13 residues long. Germline CDR1 is WSHSY and CDR2 is SAAADI. V lost 6 bases and J lost 4, with 12 bases in between. The CDR3 region is CASRGAGTTEAFF. CDR3 DNA sequence: TGCGCCAGCAGGGGGGCAGGTACCACTGAAGCTTTCTTT.

The V and J genes are TRBV6-5 and TRBJ1-5, with D possibly being TRBD1 (6 bases). This CDR3 is 15 amino acids long. Deletions cut 2 bases from V and 6 bases from J, with 14 bases between. The germline V gene encodes CDR1 MNHEY and CDR2 SVGAGI. The CDR3 bases are TGTGCCAGCAGTTACGAGGCAGGGGCGAGTCAGCCCCAGCATTTT. Protein: CASSYEAGASQPQHF.

V and J are TRBV15 and TRBJ2-4; D uncertain. The CDR3 has 13 residues. V lost 5 bases, J lost 4 bases, and 9 bases lay in between. Germline loops: CDR1 LNHNV, CDR2 YYDKDF (reference sequence). The CDR3 protein is CATSPPRKNIQYF. For the CDR3, the DNA is TGTGCCACCAGCCCCCCAAGAAAAAACATTCAGTACTTC.

The chain joins TRBV5-4 to TRBJ1-2, with D tentatively TRBD1 (6 bases). The V gene lost 1 base and the J gene lost 6 bases, with 10 bases spanning the gap. The germline V gene encodes CDR1 SGHNT and CDR2 YYREEE (reference sequence). The CDR3 extends over 13 amino acids. CDR3 nucleotide sequence: TGTGCCAGCAGCTTGAGGGGGGGCGATGGCTACACCTTC. Translating gives CASSLRGGDGYTF. Based on the CDR3 plus reference TRBV5-4 and TRBJ1-2, the full variable domain is ETGVTQSPTHLIKTRGQQVTLRCSSQSGHNTVSWYQQALGQGPQFIFQYYREEENGRGNFPPRFSGLQFPNYSSELNVNALELDDSALYLCASSLRGGDGYTFGSGTRLTVV.

The V call is TRBV7-6, the J call TRBJ1-5; D possibly corresponds to TRBD1 (6 bases). The CDR3 runs 18 residues. The germline V gene has CDR1 SGHVS and CDR2 FNYEAQ. V lost 0 bases and J lost 4, with 19 bases in between. The CDR3 bases are TGTGCCAGCAGCTTAGCGCTAGGTCCGGACAGATGGAATCAGCCCCAGCATTTT. It codes for CASSLALGPDRWNQPQHF.